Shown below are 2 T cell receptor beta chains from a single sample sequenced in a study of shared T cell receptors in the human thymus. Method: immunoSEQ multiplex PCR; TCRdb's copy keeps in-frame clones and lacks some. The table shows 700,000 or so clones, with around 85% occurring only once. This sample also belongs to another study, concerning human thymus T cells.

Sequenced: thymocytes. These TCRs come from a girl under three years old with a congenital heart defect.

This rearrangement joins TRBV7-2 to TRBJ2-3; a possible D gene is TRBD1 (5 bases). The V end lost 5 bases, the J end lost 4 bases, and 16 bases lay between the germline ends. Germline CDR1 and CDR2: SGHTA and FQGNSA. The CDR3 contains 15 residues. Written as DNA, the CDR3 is TGTGCCAGCAGCGCAGGGATCCTTCCTCCAGATACGCAGTATTTT. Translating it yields CASSAGILPPDTQYF. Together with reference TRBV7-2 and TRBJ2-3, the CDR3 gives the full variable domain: GAGVSQSPSNKVTEKGKDVELRCDPISGHTALYWYRQSLGQGLEFLIYFQGNSAPDKSGLPSDRFSAERTGGSVSTLTIQRTQQEDSAVYLCASSAGILPPDTQYFGPGTRLTVL.

The CDR3 is CASSLDYRGQGGANVLTF. The DNA for the CDR3 is TGCGCCAGCAGCTTGGACTACAGGGGGCAAGGTGGGGCCAACGTCCTGACTTTC. The chain carries TRBV5-1 and TRBJ2-6; 9 positions agree with TRBD1. The V segment lost 0 bases and the J segment 3 bases; nucleotides outside the gene matches: 7. Germline V lookup: CDR1 SGHRS, CDR2 YFSETQ. There are 18 residues in the CDR3. Using reference TRBV5-1 and TRBJ2-6 for the parts outside the CDR3, the full variable domain is KAGVTQTPRYLIKTRGQQVTLSCSPISGHRSVSWYQQTPGQGLQFLFEYFSETQRNKGNFPGRFSGRQFSNSRSEMNVSTLELGDSALYLCASSLDYRGQGGANVLTFGAGSRLTVL.